This T cell receptor (beta chain) was identified in a study of blood T cell repertoires in COVID-19. Study context: COVID-19 samples from acute and convalescent phases originated in the United States, Italy and Spain. Sources were T cells, B-cell-depleted T cells, or PBMCs; the material itself was cDNA or gDNA.

A single count supports this clone. In germline, CDR1 is MNHEY, CDR2 SVGAGI. The V and J ends lost 0 bases and 3 bases respectively, with 15 bases between them. CDR3 size: 16 residues. In the study's own analysis: How many nucleated cells were present was estimated from reference gene primer amplification. Sequencing used immunoSEQ multiplex PCR; TCRdb keeps in-frame clones, though not all of them. V, J and clone size are taken as reported in that table, and D and trimming were inferred from the DNA itself. Here the sample spans 65,000 or so clones, around nine tenths being singletons. The chain links TRBV6-5 to TRBJ2-7; no clear D. Sequenced: peripheral blood. The sequence derives from a man aged 55 to 70 with acute or convalescent COVID-19. CDR3: CASSYSTGQRVYEQYF. The CDR3 nucleotides are TGTGCCAGCAGTTACTCGACCGGCCAACGGGTCTACGAGCAGTACTTC.